These 20 T cell receptor beta chains were sequenced from one sample in a study of blood T cell repertoires in COVID-19 (dated by TCRdb to 2019 to 2021). Library preparation employed the immunoSEQ multiplex PCR assay. Here the immuneACCESS table is served through TCRdb, limited to in-frame sequences with V and J called. Missing clones are a known gap in these copies; in checked studies unresolved V genes cover under half, and the rest lacks a known reason. Within this sample are some 180,000 clones, with around 85% of them counted one time only. Less than 25% of the sample lies in the top ten. The sequenced material came from peripheral blood. These receptor sequences come from an older man with active or convalescent COVID-19.

The chain uses TRBV7-8 and TRBJ2-7; 7 nucleotides match TRBD1. The CDR3 has 17 residues. The J segment lost 2 bases and the V segment lost 0 bases, leaving 10 bases of the junction unmatched. Germline V gives CDR1 SGHVS, CDR2 FQNEAQ. The CDR3 is CASSLALRQGSAYEQYF. The CDR3 coding sequence is TGTGCCAGCAGCTTAGCCCTAAGACAGGGTAGTGCCTACGAGCAGTACTTC.

This chain links TRBV7-9 with TRBJ2-3, with 15 bases fitting TRBD2. V lost 3 bases, J lost 5 bases, and 9 bases stayed unmatched. CDR1 and CDR2 from the germline V gene are SEHNR and FQNEAQ (reference sequence). CDR3 length: 18 amino acids. The CDR3 nucleotides are TGTGCCAGCAGCTTGCTGCTCCGGACTAGCGGGGGGGGAGATACGCAGTATTTT. Its translation is CASSLLLRTSGGGDTQYF.

This chain connects TRBV10-3 to TRBJ1-4; 8 nucleotides line up with TRBD1. CDR3 size: 15 residues. Germline CDR1 reads ENHRY; CDR2 reads SYGVKD. J lost 1 base, V lost 8 bases, and 6 bases had no gene match. The chain's CDR3 is CAISDRAGTNEKLFF. Here the CDR3 DNA reads TGTGCCATCTCGGACAGGGCGGGAACTAATGAAAAACTGTTTTTT.

A single count supports this clone. The rearrangement joins TRBV29-1 to TRBJ1-3; D unclear. V gave up 4 bases and J gave up 0 bases, with 7 bases separating them. The CDR3 loop spans 13 amino acids. Germline V gene lookup returns CDR1 SQVTM and CDR2 ANQGSEA. CDR3 DNA: TGCAGCGTTGGGGCCAACTCTGGAAACACCATATATTTT. The encoded protein is CSVGANSGNTIYF.

This clone was counted only a few times. CDR3 in DNA: TGTGCCAGCAGTGCCCCAGGGACAGTCGGAAACACCATATATTTT. As protein: CASSAPGTVGNTIYF. J is TRBJ1-3 and V is TRBV25-1, with 7 bases that match TRBD1. The V segment lost 4 bases and the J segment 4 bases; nucleotides outside the gene matches: 7. Germline CDR1 and CDR2: MGHDK and SYGVNS. The CDR3 extends over 15 amino acids.

The CDR3 sequence: CASSPGQGPQVGSPLHF. In DNA, the CDR3 is TGTGCCAGCAGTCCAGGACAGGGCCCGCAGGTGGGTTCACCCCTCCACTTT. This sequence joins TRBV27 and TRBJ1-6, with TRBD1 matching over 8 bases. Germline assignment: CDR1 MNHEY and CDR2 SMNVEV (reference sequence). There are 17 residues in the CDR3. J lost 9 bases, V lost 5 bases, and 15 bases had no gene match.

V gene TRBV7-2 combines with J gene TRBJ1-5; 10 bases map to TRBD1. Germline values: CDR1 SGHTA, CDR2 FQGNSA. This CDR3 has 15 amino acids. V trimming: 5 bases; J trimming: 3 bases; junction bases outside the gene matches: 4. The CDR3 DNA reads as TGTGCCAGCAGCCAGACAGGGGGCTTCAATCAGCCCCAGCATTTT. Translated, it gives CASSQTGGFNQPQHF.

This sequence joins TRBV7-2 and TRBJ1-5; TRBD1 aligns across 9 bases. Germline CDR1 is SGHTA and CDR2 is FQGNSA. This CDR3 is 14 amino acids long. Germline trimming cut 3 bases from V and 4 bases from J; bases unmatched to any gene: 1. This CDR3 is CASSFDRGNQPQHF. CDR3 nucleotides: TGTGCCAGCAGCTTCGACAGGGGGAATCAGCCCCAGCATTTT.

The rearrangement links TRBV11-2 to TRBJ1-3, with D possibly being TRBD1 (5 bases). The CDR3 consists of 16 residues. CDR1 SGHAT and CDR2 FQNNGV come from the germline V gene. The V and J ends lost 5 bases and 0 bases respectively, with 14 bases between them. The CDR3, as DNA: TGTGCCAGCAGCCCTGGAGGGACCGGCTCTGGAAACACCATATATTTT. Amino acids: CASSPGGTGSGNTIYF.

CDR3 amino acids: CASNEGRYTEAFF. CDR3 coding DNA: TGTGCCAGCAATGAAGGGAGGTACACTGAAGCTTTCTTT. The V call is TRBV12-3 or TRBV12-4, the J call TRBJ1-1; D not resolved. The CDR3 extends over 13 amino acids. Trimming took off 7 bases at V and 3 bases at J, with 12 bases between the two ends.

V and J are TRBV6-6 and TRBJ1-5, with TRBD1 as a possible D gene (6 bases). Germline V gene sequence: CDR1 MNHNY, CDR2 SVGAGI (reference sequence). The CDR3 loop spans 20 amino acids. The V gene lost 7 bases and the J gene lost 0 bases, with 28 bases spanning the gap. CDR3 nucleotides: TGTGCCAGCACCTTCTCAAGGGGGAACAGCAAATTTTATAGCAATCAGCCCCAGCATTTT. It encodes CASTFSRGNSKFYSNQPQHF.

This clone is a singleton in its sample. This chain joins TRBV20-1 and TRBJ1-2, with 7 bases identical to TRBD1. The CDR3 is 11 amino acids. Germline CDR1 reads DFQATT; CDR2 reads SNEGSKA (reference sequence). Unmatched junction bases numbered 3, after V lost 6 bases and J lost 5 bases. The CDR3 is CSAQGGYGYTF. The CDR3 bases are TGCAGTGCCCAGGGGGGATATGGCTACACCTTC.

The chain recombines TRBV3-1 (or the pseudogene TRBV3-2) with TRBJ2-2; weak D call: TRBD2 (5 bases). The CDR3 is made up of 14 amino acids. Trimming took 0 bases from V and 6 from J, leaving 8 bases between them. From germline, CDR1 is LGHDT and CDR2 YNNKEL (reference sequence). CDR3: CASSQDLRAGELFF. DNA of the CDR3: TGTGCCAGCAGCCAAGATTTGAGGGCCGGGGAGCTGTTTTTT.

The genes are TRBV30 and TRBJ2-7, with 9 bases aligning to TRBD2. CDR3 size: 17 residues. Trimming at V came to 2 bases and at J to 0 bases, leaving 11 bases not matched to a gene. CDR1 is GTSNPN and CDR2 is SVGIG in the germline V gene (reference sequence). The CDR3 loop is CAWSRVIAGESSYEQYF. CDR3 DNA: TGTGCCTGGAGTAGGGTAATAGCGGGAGAGAGCTCCTACGAGCAGTACTTC.

The chain employs TRBV11-2 and TRBJ2-7; D perhaps matches TRBD2 (5 bases). The V end was cut by 0 bases, the J end by 4 bases, with 13 bases between. The germline gives CDR1 SGHAT, CDR2 FQNNGV. The CDR3 runs 15 residues. CDR3 coding DNA: TGTGCCAGCAGCTTAGAGGTCGGAGGTGGTTACGAGCAGTACTTC. Residues: CASSLEVGGGYEQYF.

The rearrangement uses TRBV19 and TRBJ1-5, with 10 bases lining up with TRBD1. The CDR3 sequence is 15 residues long. After removal of 9 bases from V and 0 bases from J, the junction contained 5 bases not matched to a gene. The V gene's germline CDR1 is LNHDA and CDR2 SQIVND (reference sequence). The CDR3 sequence is CASRDRGPSNQPQHF. DNA for the CDR3: TGTGCCAGCCGCGACAGGGGGCCTAGCAATCAGCCCCAGCATTTT.

The chain has TRBV25-1 and TRBJ1-1, with D possibly TRBD1 on 6 matching bases. The V gene lost 5 bases and the J gene lost 9 bases, with 16 bases spanning the gap. Germline assignment: CDR1 MGHDK and CDR2 SYGVNS. This CDR3 contains 13 residues. The CDR3: CASSPRGTSKAFF. The CDR3 region has the DNA TGTGCCAGCAGTCCTCGAGGGACATCGAAAGCTTTCTTT.

The chain links TRBV7-8 to TRBJ2-1; D may be TRBD1 (6 bases). Trimming took 1 base from V and 13 from J, leaving 14 bases between them. From germline, CDR1 is SGHVS and CDR2 FQNEAQ. The CDR3 runs 13 residues. CDR3 DNA sequence: TGTGCCAGCAGCTTAGAAGCCGACAGGCCCCAGTTCTTC. Its translation is CASSLEADRPQFF.

This clone was found once. The V call is TRBV28, the J call TRBJ2-7; D uncertain. Germline-derived CDR1 and CDR2 are MDHEN and SYDVKM. This CDR3 spans 14 amino acids. Trimming removed 6 bases from V and 0 bases from J, with 12 bases in between. The CDR3 here is CASRAPGPSYEQYF. CDR3 nucleotides: TGTGCCAGCAGAGCTCCTGGGCCCTCCTACGAGCAGTACTTC. Filled out from reference TRBV28 and TRBJ2-7, the complete variable domain reads DVKVTQSSRYLVKRTGEKVFLECVQDMDHENMFWYRQDPGLGLRLIYFSYDVKMKEKGDIPEGYSVSREKKERFSLILESASTNQTSMYLCASRAPGPSYEQYFGPGTRLTVT.

The chain carries TRBV4-1 and TRBJ2-1; a possible D gene is TRBD2 (7 bases). The CDR3 spans 14 residues. The V gene's germline CDR1 is MGHRA and CDR2 YSYEKL. With 2 bases removed from V and 7 bases from J, the gap between germline ends came to 12 bases. CDR3 in DNA: TGCGCCAGCAGCCAAAGGGGGGGGCAGAATGAGCAGTTCTTC. Protein: CASSQRGGQNEQFF.